The T cell receptor (beta chain) described here comes from a study of identical twins. Whole-study results and caveats: Insertion counts were lower in abundant cord blood beta clonotypes, a trend that memory repertoires did not show. Researchers caution that invariant MAIT and iNKT cells could partly confound zero-insertion analyses.

TCRdb analysed the 5' RACE reads with MiXCR anew, one entry per CDR3 protein. The table records around 530,000 distinct CDR3 sequences, roughly 15% of them present only once. For this clonotype: The target antigen is unknown.

The data also belong to a second study, concerning yellow fever vaccine responses in identical twins. From that paper: Reported findings indicate that twins' vaccine T cell responses seemed partially convergent, partially personalized.

Material: CD4+ T cells sorted from blood. The clonotype comes from a woman in her late teens or twenties in good health.

This CDR3 reads CSARRETVLSSYNSPLHF. For the CDR3, the DNA is TGCAGTGCTAGGCGTGAGACCGTCTTAAGCTCCTATAATTCACCCCTCCACTTT. The chain links TRBV20-1 to TRBJ1-6; D is unresolved. The CDR3 sequence is 18 residues long. With 3 bases removed from V and 0 bases from J, the gap between germline ends came to 18 bases. The germline CDR1 and CDR2 sequences are DFQATT and SNEGSKA (reference sequence).